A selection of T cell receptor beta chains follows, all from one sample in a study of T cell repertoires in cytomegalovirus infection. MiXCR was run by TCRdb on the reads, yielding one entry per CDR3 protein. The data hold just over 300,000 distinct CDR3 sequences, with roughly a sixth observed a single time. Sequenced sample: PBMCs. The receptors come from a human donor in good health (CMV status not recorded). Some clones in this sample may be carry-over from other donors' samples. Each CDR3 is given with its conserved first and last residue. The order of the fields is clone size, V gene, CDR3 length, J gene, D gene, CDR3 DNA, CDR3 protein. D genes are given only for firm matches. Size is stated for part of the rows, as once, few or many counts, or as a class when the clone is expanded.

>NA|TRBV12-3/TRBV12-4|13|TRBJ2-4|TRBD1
TGTGCCAGCAGCGAGACAGGGTTGAACATTCAGTACTTC
CASSETGLNIQYF
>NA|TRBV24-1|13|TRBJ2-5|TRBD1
TGTGCCACGGATACAGGGGGCGGAGAGACCCAGTACTTC
CATDTGGGETQYF
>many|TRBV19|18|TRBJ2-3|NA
TGTGCCAGTAGCCCCCTACGGGGACTCCCTAGAGACACAGATACGCAGTATTTT
CASSPLRGLPRDTDTQYF
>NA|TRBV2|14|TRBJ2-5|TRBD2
TGTGCCAGCAGTGGGGGAGCTAGCGGGGAGACCCAGTACTTC
CASSGGASGETQYF
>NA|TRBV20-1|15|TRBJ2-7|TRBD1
TGCAGTGCTAGAATTATGGGGGCCAGGGGGTTCGGGCAGTACTTC
CSARIMGARGFGQYF
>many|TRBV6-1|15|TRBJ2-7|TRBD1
TGTGCCAGCAGAGGGGACAGGACTGGATCCTACGAGCAGTACTTC
CASRGDRTGSYEQYF
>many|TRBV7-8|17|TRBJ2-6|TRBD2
TGTGCCAGCAGCCCAACTAGCGGCTTATCTGGGGCCAACGTCCTGACTTTC
CASSPTSGLSGANVLTF
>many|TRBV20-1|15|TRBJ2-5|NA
TGCAGTGCTAGAGATCGGCAGGGAACTGCGGAGACCCAGTACTTC
CSARDRQGTAETQYF
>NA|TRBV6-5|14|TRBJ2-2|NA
TGTGCCACCACGACAGCACTTATCACCGGGGAGCTGTTTTTT
CATTTALITGELFF
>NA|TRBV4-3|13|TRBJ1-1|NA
TGCGCCAGCAGCCTAGAGATAAGCACTGAAGCTTTCTTT
CASSLEISTEAFF
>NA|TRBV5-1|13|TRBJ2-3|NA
TGCGCCAGCAGGGCTCTTAGCACAGATACGCAGTATTTT
CASRALSTDTQYF
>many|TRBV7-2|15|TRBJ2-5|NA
TGTGCCAGCAGCCTACGGACAGTTACGGTTGGCACCCAGTACTTC
CASSLRTVTVGTQYF
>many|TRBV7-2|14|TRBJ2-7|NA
TGTGCCAGCAGCAGAAGGACAGCCTCCTACGAGCAGTACTTC
CASSRRTASYEQYF
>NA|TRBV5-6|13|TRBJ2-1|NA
TGTGCCAGCACCAGGGCCCCCTACAATGAGCAGTTCTTC
CASTRAPYNEQFF
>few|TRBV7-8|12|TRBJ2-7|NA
TGTGCCAGCTCTGAGCAGGGCTGGGAGCAGTACTTC
CASSEQGWEQYF
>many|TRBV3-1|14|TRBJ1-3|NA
TGTGCCAGCAGCCATCCCAAACTGGGACGGACCATATATTTT
CASSHPKLGRTIYF
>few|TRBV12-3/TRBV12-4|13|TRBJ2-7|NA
TGTGCCAGCGCAAAGGCCAGCACCTACGAGCAGTACTTC
CASAKASTYEQYF
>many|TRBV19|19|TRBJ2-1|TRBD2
TGTGCCAGTAGTATGGAGGGGATAGCGGGGGCCGGCTCCTACAATGAGCAGTTCTTC
CASSMEGIAGAGSYNEQFF
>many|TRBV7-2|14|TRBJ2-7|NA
TGTGCCAGCAGCTTAGCTTACGCCGGCTACGAGCAGTACTTC
CASSLAYAGYEQYF
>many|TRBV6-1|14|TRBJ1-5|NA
TGTGCCAGCACCTCGACACAGGGTCAGCAGCCCCAGCATTTT
CASTSTQGQQPQHF
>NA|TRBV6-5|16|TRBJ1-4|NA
TGTGCCAGCAGTTACTCGGGTAGACCGGGGAATGAAAAACTGTTTTTT
CASSYSGRPGNEKLFF
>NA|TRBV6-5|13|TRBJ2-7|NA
TGTGCCAGCAGTGGCTTGACAGCCTACGAGCAGTACTTC
CASSGLTAYEQYF
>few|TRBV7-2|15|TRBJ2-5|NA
TGTGCCAGCAGCTCTATGGTGGGGGCCTGGGAGACCCAGTACTTC
CASSSMVGAWETQYF
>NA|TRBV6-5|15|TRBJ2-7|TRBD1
TGTGCCAGCAGTCAAAACGGACAGGGGCGCTACGAGCAGTACTTC
CASSQNGQGRYEQYF
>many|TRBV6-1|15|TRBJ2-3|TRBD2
TGTGCCAGCAACCTACATAGCGGGGACACAGATACGCAGTATTTT
CASNLHSGDTDTQYF
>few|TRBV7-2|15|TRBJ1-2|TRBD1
TGTGCCAGCAGCGCTCCGGGACAGGGGCTCTATGGCTACACCTTC
CASSAPGQGLYGYTF
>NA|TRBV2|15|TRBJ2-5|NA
TGTGCCAGCGGCTCAGCGACTGGGCGCCAAGAGACCCAGTACTTC
CASGSATGRQETQYF
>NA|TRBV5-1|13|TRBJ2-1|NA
TGCGCCAGCAGCTGGCAGCCTCCAGACAAGCAGTTCTTC
CASSWQPPDKQFF
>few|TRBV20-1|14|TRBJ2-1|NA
TGCAGTGCTAGAGAACAAAGGGGGGGTAAAGAGCAGTTCTTC
CSAREQRGGKEQFF
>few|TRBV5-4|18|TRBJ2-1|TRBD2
TGTGCCAGCAGCTTGGTCCCATTAGCGGGGGGCACGAACAATGAGCAGTTCTTC
CASSLVPLAGGTNNEQFF
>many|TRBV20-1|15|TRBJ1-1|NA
TGCAGTGCTAGAGACAGGACGCGCGGTGCCACTGAAGCTTTCTTT
CSARDRTRGATEAFF
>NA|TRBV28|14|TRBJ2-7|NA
TGTGCCAGCAGTCCCGGGACACGAGCCTACGAGCAGTACTTC
CASSPGTRAYEQYF
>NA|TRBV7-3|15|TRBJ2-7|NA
TGTGCCAGCAGCTTCTTGCCAGGGGGAGGGGACGAGCAGTACTTC
CASSFLPGGGDEQYF
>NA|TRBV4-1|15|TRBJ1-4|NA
TGCGCCAGCAGCCAAGACCCCGGGGTTGATGAAAAACTGTTTTTT
CASSQDPGVDEKLFF
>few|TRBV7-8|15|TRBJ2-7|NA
TGTGCCAGCAGCTTAGAATTACAGGGCCGCAACGAGCAGTACTTC
CASSLELQGRNEQYF
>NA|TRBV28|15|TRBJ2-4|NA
TGTGCCAGCAGTGGGGGGCTGGAAGCCAAAAACATTCAGTACTTC
CASSGGLEAKNIQYF
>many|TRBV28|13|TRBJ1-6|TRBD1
TGTGCCATAGAGGGGGCCAGGGGGTCACCCCTCCACTTT
CAIEGARGSPLHF
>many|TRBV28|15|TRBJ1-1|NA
TGTGCCAGCAGTTTTCAGTCTAGGGGGAACACTGAAGCTTTCTTT
CASSFQSRGNTEAFF
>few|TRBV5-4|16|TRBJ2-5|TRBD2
TGTGCCAGCAGCACGGGACTAGCGGGGGTTCAAGAGACCCAGTACTTC
CASSTGLAGVQETQYF
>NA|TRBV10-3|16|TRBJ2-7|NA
TGTGCCATCAGCGACACAACGGCCGGGAAACCCTACGAGCAGTACTTC
CAISDTTAGKPYEQYF
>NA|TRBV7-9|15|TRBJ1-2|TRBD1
TGTGCCAGCAGCTTAGGACAGGGAGGAAACTATGGCTACACCTTC
CASSLGQGGNYGYTF
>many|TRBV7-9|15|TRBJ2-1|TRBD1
TGTGCCAGCAGCCCACCCGGGACAGGGGCGAATGAGCAGTTCTTC
CASSPPGTGANEQFF
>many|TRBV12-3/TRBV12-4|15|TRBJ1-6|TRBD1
TGTGCCAGCAGTTTATTTGGACAGGGAGAGTCTCCCCTCCACTTT
CASSLFGQGESPLHF
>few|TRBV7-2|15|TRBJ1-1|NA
TGTGCCAGCAGCCCCACAGGTTTTGGGGGCACTGAAGCTTTCTTT
CASSPTGFGGTEAFF
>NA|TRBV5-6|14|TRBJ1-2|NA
TGTGCCAGCAGCTTGGGATCACGGACATATGGCTACACCTTC
CASSLGSRTYGYTF
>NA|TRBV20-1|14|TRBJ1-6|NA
TGCAGTGCTAGAGATCTCGGGCAGCATTCACCCCTCCACTTT
CSARDLGQHSPLHF